This TCR beta chain was sequenced for a study of CD8+ T cells in alopecia areata. The study's findings and limits: Lesional scalp displayed greater clonality than normal scalp, most notably in alopecia totalis/universalis. In patients, TCRs were shared less clearly than in mice, and HLA may possibly be involved.

It was cDNA, reverse transcribed from extracted RNA, that served as the sequencing template. TCRdb keeps only in-frame clones here, not all; method: immunoSEQ multiplex PCR. The table records tens of thousands of clones, roughly three fifths of them present only once. CDR1 and CDR2 from the germline V gene are SGHVS and FQNEAQ. The V and J ends lost 3 bases and 6 bases respectively, with 9 bases between them. The CDR3 has 12 amino acids. Note on this clone: Antigen: not known.

As part of sample collection, lesional scalp punch biopsies and peripheral blood were taken from alopecia areata patients. The TCR originated in a human donor with alopecia areata. The sample was CD8+ T cells sorted from blood, taken at week 0. The genes are TRBV7-8 and TRBJ2-7; no firm D call. The CDR3 DNA sequence: TGTGCCAGCAGCTTCCTACTTAGCGAGCAGTACTTC. Its protein product is CASSFLLSEQYF.